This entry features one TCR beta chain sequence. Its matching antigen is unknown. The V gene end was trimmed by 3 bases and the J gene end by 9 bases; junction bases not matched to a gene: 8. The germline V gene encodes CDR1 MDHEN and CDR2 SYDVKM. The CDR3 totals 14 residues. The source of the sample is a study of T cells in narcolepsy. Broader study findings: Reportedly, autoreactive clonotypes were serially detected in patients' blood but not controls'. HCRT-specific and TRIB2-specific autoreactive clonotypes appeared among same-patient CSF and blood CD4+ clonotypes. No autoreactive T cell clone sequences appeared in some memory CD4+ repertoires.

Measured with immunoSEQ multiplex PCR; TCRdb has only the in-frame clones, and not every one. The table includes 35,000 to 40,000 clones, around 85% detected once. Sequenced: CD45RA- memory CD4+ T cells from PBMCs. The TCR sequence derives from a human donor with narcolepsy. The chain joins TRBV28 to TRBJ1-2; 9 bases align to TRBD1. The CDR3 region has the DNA TGTGCCAGCAGTTTTGGGACAGGGTCTAAGCGCTACACCTTC. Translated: CASSFGTGSKRYTF.